This T cell receptor (beta chain) emerged from a study of siplizumab effects on memory and regulatory T cells. This table comes from immunoSEQ multiplex PCR, and its TCRdb copy is limited to in-frame clones, with some not included. The table records under 140,000 clones, roughly 92% of them present only once. The germline CDR1 and CDR2 sequences are MGHRA and YSYEKL. The CDR3 covers 17 residues. V shed 4 bases and J shed 1 base, with 17 bases lying between them. About this clone: Its antigen remains unidentified.

Points from the study as a whole: Siplizumab caused a significant drop in alloreactive sequences traceable to unstimulated CD4+ memory cells. Assignment of a naive or memory phenotype failed for roughly 80-96% of the proliferating CD4+ or CD8+ clones. The average Treg-derived proportion among mappable alloreactive CD4+ clones was 65% to 80% with siplizumab versus about 27% in controls. Proliferating Tregs from siplizumab cultures lacked functional confirmation of suppression.

This receptor was obtained from a human donor in good health. The material sequenced was CD4+ T cells sorted from blood. This chain joins TRBV4-1 and TRBJ2-1; D ambiguous. DNA for the CDR3: TGCGCCAGCAGCCCCCTGGAGAGCGCGCGTTCCTACAATGAGCAGTTCTTC. It encodes CASSPLESARSYNEQFF.